This note documents a single T cell receptor beta chain sequence. TCRdb's copy holds only in-frame clones and misses some; the assay was immunoSEQ multiplex PCR. The table has about 120,000 clones, about 87% seen once; the top ten hold just under 30%. This sample was taken from a study of blood T cell repertoires in COVID-19. On the study more broadly: The analysed material was cDNA or gDNA that came from T cells, B-cell-depleted T cells, or PBMCs.

Deletions cut 0 bases from V and 6 bases from J, with 12 bases between. This CDR3 spans 14 amino acids. From germline, CDR1 is SGHKS and CDR2 YYEKEE (reference sequence). This clonotype was obtained from an older woman with acute or convalescent COVID-19. Sequenced sample: peripheral blood. The chain is built from TRBV5-5 and TRBJ1-1; possible D gene TRBD1, 6 bases. The CDR3 region is CASSLVAGTSEAFF. The CDR3 nucleotides read TGTGCCAGCAGCTTGGTAGCGGGGACATCTGAAGCTTTCTTT.